These T cell receptor beta chains were read from a single sample in a study of blood T cells in healthy people across ages. TCRdb processed the 5' RACE reads anew with MiXCR; each CDR3 protein has one entry. The table lists roughly 410,000 distinct CDR3 sequences, approximately 47% of them singletons. Sequencing was carried out using blood. The source of these receptors is a man aged 60-69 years in good health. Both conserved end residues are part of each CDR3. Each record gives: J gene, V gene, clone size, D gene, CDR3 protein, CDR3 DNA. D genes are given only for firm matches. Part of the rows lack a size; the others show once, few, many or a class for expanded clones.

j_gene: TRBJ1-4; v_gene: TRBV4-2; abundance: NA; d_gene: NA; CDR3aa: CASSQEQGEKLFF; CDR3nt: TGTGCCAGCAGCCAAGAGCAGGGGGAAAAACTGTTTTTT
j_gene: TRBJ1-3; v_gene: TRBV12-3/TRBV12-4; abundance: once; d_gene: NA; CDR3aa: CASSLVDWGSGNTIYF; CDR3nt: TGTGCCAGCAGTTTGGTTGATTGGGGTTCTGGAAACACCATATATTTT
j_gene: TRBJ2-1; v_gene: TRBV25-1; abundance: NA; d_gene: NA; CDR3aa: CASSEPGQDTYNEQFF; CDR3nt: TGTGCCAGCAGTGAACCGGGACAAGATACCTACAATGAGCAGTTCTTC
j_gene: TRBJ2-3; v_gene: TRBV4-3; abundance: few; d_gene: TRBD2; CDR3aa: CASSQDHGEGHRTQYF; CDR3nt: TGCGCCAGCAGCCAAGATCACGGGGAGGGCCACCGTACGCAGTATTTT
j_gene: TRBJ1-5; v_gene: TRBV3-1; abundance: NA; d_gene: NA; CDR3aa: CASSQEDGPHQPQHF; CDR3nt: TGTGCCAGCAGCCAAGAAGACGGTCCCCATCAGCCCCAGCATTTT
j_gene: TRBJ1-2; v_gene: TRBV25-1; abundance: NA; d_gene: NA; CDR3aa: CASTSEPYYGYTF; CDR3nt: TGTGCCAGCACCTCGGAACCATATTATGGCTACACCTTC
j_gene: TRBJ1-2; v_gene: TRBV12-3/TRBV12-4; abundance: once; d_gene: NA; CDR3aa: CASSFRASGYGYTF; CDR3nt: TGTGCCAGCAGTTTTAGGGCGTCGGGCTATGGCTACACCTTC
j_gene: TRBJ2-7; v_gene: TRBV28; abundance: few; d_gene: NA; CDR3aa: CASSPTDVTYEQYF; CDR3nt: TGTGCCAGCAGCCCAACTGATGTGACCTACGAGCAGTACTTC
j_gene: TRBJ2-5; v_gene: TRBV7-2; abundance: many; d_gene: NA; CDR3aa: CASSSTQVETQYF; CDR3nt: TGTGCCAGCAGCTCGACCCAGGTGGAGACCCAGTACTTC
j_gene: TRBJ2-3; v_gene: TRBV20-1; abundance: NA; d_gene: NA; CDR3aa: CSASHDTQYF; CDR3nt: TGCAGTGCTAGTCATGATACGCAGTATTTT
j_gene: TRBJ1-2; v_gene: TRBV29-1; abundance: NA; d_gene: TRBD1; CDR3aa: CSVGGGQGDYGYTF; CDR3nt: TGCAGCGTTGGGGGAGGACAGGGAGACTATGGCTACACCTTC
j_gene: TRBJ2-5; v_gene: TRBV18; abundance: many; d_gene: NA; CDR3aa: CASSPPSETQYF; CDR3nt: TGTGCCAGCTCACCACCTTCCGAGACCCAGTACTTC
j_gene: TRBJ2-7; v_gene: TRBV10-1; abundance: NA; d_gene: NA; CDR3aa: CASSSTGRTSYEQYF; CDR3nt: TGCGCCAGCAGTTCGACCGGACGGACCAGCTACGAGCAGTACTTC
j_gene: TRBJ2-1; v_gene: TRBV7-9; abundance: NA; d_gene: TRBD2; CDR3aa: CASSLARTLKRDSEGQFF; CDR3nt: TGTGCCAGCAGCTTAGCAAGAACCCTCAAGCGGGATTCCGAGGGGCAGTTCTTC
j_gene: TRBJ2-7; v_gene: TRBV12-3/TRBV12-4; abundance: NA; d_gene: NA; CDR3aa: CASRSQGLGDEQYF; CDR3nt: TGTGCCAGCAGGTCTCAGGGTCTTGGGGACGAGCAGTACTTC
j_gene: TRBJ2-7; v_gene: TRBV11-2; abundance: NA; d_gene: NA; CDR3aa: CASSAGDWNYEQYF; CDR3nt: TGTGCCAGCAGCGCTGGGGATTGGAACTACGAGCAGTACTTC
j_gene: TRBJ2-7; v_gene: TRBV9; abundance: NA; d_gene: NA; CDR3aa: CASSVAPGGSYEQYF; CDR3nt: TGTGCCAGCAGCGTAGCACCAGGGGGGTCCTACGAGCAGTACTTC
j_gene: TRBJ2-5; v_gene: TRBV3-1; abundance: NA; d_gene: NA; CDR3aa: CASSQPVTAREETQYF; CDR3nt: TGTGCCAGCAGCCAACCTGTGACAGCGAGAGAAGAGACCCAGTACTTC
j_gene: TRBJ1-1; v_gene: TRBV5-5; abundance: NA; d_gene: NA; CDR3aa: CASRKTGTKNTEAFF; CDR3nt: TGTGCCAGCAGAAAAACCGGGACCAAGAACACTGAAGCTTTCTTT
j_gene: TRBJ2-7; v_gene: TRBV20-1; abundance: NA; d_gene: TRBD1; CDR3aa: CSARASGTGWVYEQYF; CDR3nt: TGCAGTGCTAGAGCCTCCGGGACAGGGTGGGTCTACGAGCAGTACTTC
j_gene: TRBJ2-3; v_gene: TRBV12-3/TRBV12-4; abundance: NA; d_gene: NA; CDR3aa: CASSLSPRPNERDTQYF; CDR3nt: TGTGCCAGCAGTCTTTCTCCGCGGCCCAACGAGAGAGATACGCAGTATTTT
j_gene: TRBJ2-1; v_gene: TRBV20-1; abundance: NA; d_gene: TRBD2; CDR3aa: CSADSSGSAYNEQFF; CDR3nt: TGCAGTGCTGACTCTAGCGGGTCCGCCTACAATGAGCAGTTCTTC
j_gene: TRBJ2-3; v_gene: TRBV29-1; abundance: few; d_gene: TRBD2; CDR3aa: CSAGGRGADTQYF; CDR3nt: TGCAGCGCTGGAGGGCGGGGGGCAGATACGCAGTATTTT
j_gene: TRBJ2-7; v_gene: TRBV28; abundance: NA; d_gene: TRBD2; CDR3aa: CASSFRGGRAGYEQYF; CDR3nt: TGTGCCAGCAGTTTTCGGGGCGGGAGGGCCGGTTACGAGCAGTACTTC
j_gene: TRBJ2-4; v_gene: TRBV4-2; abundance: many; d_gene: NA; CDR3aa: CASSRGNIQYF; CDR3nt: TGTGCCAGCAGCCGTGGAAACATTCAGTACTTC
j_gene: TRBJ2-3; v_gene: TRBV15; abundance: few; d_gene: NA; CDR3aa: CATSRDPTGYTDTQYF; CDR3nt: TGTGCCACCAGCAGAGATCCGACAGGATACACAGATACGCAGTATTTT
j_gene: TRBJ1-1; v_gene: TRBV5-1; abundance: NA; d_gene: TRBD1; CDR3aa: CASRTAGTGGTEAFF; CDR3nt: TGCGCCAGCAGAACGGCCGGGACAGGGGGAACTGAAGCTTTCTTT
j_gene: TRBJ2-7; v_gene: TRBV4-1; abundance: NA; d_gene: NA; CDR3aa: CASSGRLAHEQYF; CDR3nt: TGCGCCAGCAGCGGTCGACTGGCCCACGAGCAGTACTTC
j_gene: TRBJ1-2; v_gene: TRBV6-6; abundance: NA; d_gene: NA; CDR3aa: CASSYQGNYGYTF; CDR3nt: TGTGCCAGCAGTTACCAGGGAAACTATGGCTACACCTTC
j_gene: TRBJ2-5; v_gene: TRBV12-3/TRBV12-4; abundance: few; d_gene: NA; CDR3aa: CASQPGRASSKTQYF; CDR3nt: TGTGCCTCCCAGCCGGGCAGGGCGTCCTCGAAGACCCAGTACTTC
j_gene: TRBJ2-7; v_gene: TRBV7-2; abundance: few; d_gene: TRBD2; CDR3aa: CASSTGLAVSYEQYF; CDR3nt: TGTGCCAGCAGCACCGGACTAGCGGTCTCCTACGAGCAGTACTTC